This T cell receptor beta chain was sequenced during a study of memory CD4+ T cells and cytomegalovirus serostatus. About the research overall: Healthy Belgian adult donors included about nine CMV-positive and 24 CMV-negative people. General study results and limits: CMV serostatus prediction reached median AUC approximately 0.95, or 0.91 with US-trained model. CD4+ memory repertoires contained about 40% of the 164 reported CMV TCRbeta sequences.

Single viable CD3+CD4+CD8-CD45RO+ cells were sorted as the memory CD4+ T cells. On this clone itself: Its antigen is as yet unknown.

V gave up 2 bases and J gave up 1 base, with 7 bases separating them. The CDR3 extends over 15 amino acids. Germline CDR1 SGHNT, CDR2 YYREEE (reference sequence). Sequencing used immunoSEQ multiplex PCR; TCRdb keeps in-frame clones, though not all of them. The data contain 80,000 or so clones, approximately 78% of them seen just once; the ten biggest clones take up approximately 2.4%. The chain combines TRBV5-4 with TRBJ2-6; no definite D call. The source of this sequence is an adult in good health and CMV-seropositive. The sample was memory CD4+ T cells from blood. As DNA, the CDR3 is TGTGCCAGCAGCTTTATGCGATCTGGGGCCAACGTCCTGACTTTC. Protein product: CASSFMRSGANVLTF.